What follows describes a single T cell receptor beta chain. Its antigen remains unidentified. Germline V lookup: CDR1 SGHKS, CDR2 YYEKEE (reference sequence). V shed 4 bases and J shed 0 bases, with 12 bases lying between them. The CDR3 is 15 residues long. This record belongs to a study of cytomegalovirus exposure and HLA in healthy donors. General study results and limits: TCR beta V- and J-gene trimming was later associated with a missense DCLRE1C variant.

60 Vbeta and 13 Jbeta primers were used in PCR. Here immunoSEQ multiplex PCR was the method, and the copy in TCRdb shows in-frame clones only, minus some. Among approximately 110,000 clones listed, 55% to 75% were seen once. The sample was PBMCs. The chain carries TRBV5-5 and TRBJ2-3; D unresolved. This TCR came from a man aged 25 to 40 in good health and CMV-seropositive. CDR3 in amino acids: CASSATPTSTDTQYF. CDR3 sequence (DNA): TGTGCCAGCAGCGCAACCCCTACTAGCACAGATACGCAGTATTTT.